These 18 T cell receptor beta chains share one sample of origin, sequenced in a study of human T cells and chemical hapten exposure. Each CDR3 protein is one row after TCRdb ran MiXCR on the RACE reads. The sample lists tens of thousands of distinct CDR3 sequences, 6.5% to 8.5% occurring once. As for time point: patch test 2, 6 weeks after DPC sensitization. Treatment reported: therapeutic diphenylcyclopropenone sensitization with weekly scalp DPC. The source was whole blood, collected in connection with sensitization to the hapten diphenylcyclopropenone (DPC). All receptors come from a woman under 40 with alopecia areata. Some clones in this sample may be carry-over from other donors' samples.

This clonotype showed up many times. The chain employs TRBV6-6 and TRBJ2-5; D is perhaps TRBD1 or TRBD2 (7 bases each). The CDR3 loop spans 16 amino acids. The V and J ends lost 6 bases and 0 bases respectively, with 17 bases between them. The germline V gene has CDR1 MNHNY and CDR2 SVGAGI (reference sequence). The CDR3 spells CASREGAGANQETQYF. CDR3 sequence (DNA): TGTGCCAGCAGGGAGGGGGCGGGGGCAAACCAAGAGACCCAGTACTTC.

The rearrangement joins TRBV5-1 to TRBJ2-4, with 11 bases matching TRBD1. The CDR3 sequence is 16 residues long. CDR1 is SGHRS and CDR2 is YFSETQ in the germline V gene. Unmatched junction bases numbered 3, after V lost 4 bases and J lost 0 bases. CDR3 coding DNA: TGCGCCAGCAGCGTGGGACAGGGGGTAGCCAAAAACATTCAGTACTTC. The encoded protein is CASSVGQGVAKNIQYF.

V usage is TRBV7-9 and J usage is TRBJ2-1; D is tentatively TRBD1 or TRBD2 (6 bases each). Germline loops: CDR1 SEHNR, CDR2 FQNEAQ (reference sequence). CDR3 size: 16 residues. The ends were cut back, 1 base at V and 4 bases at J, with 14 bases in the middle. This chain's CDR3 is CASSLGPGARYNEQFF. CDR3 in DNA: TGTGCCAGCAGCTTAGGGCCGGGGGCGCGTTACAATGAGCAGTTCTTC.

This clonotype was seen a handful of times. The chain carries TRBV6-6 and TRBJ2-2; D is tentatively TRBD1 or TRBD2 (5 bases each). The CDR3 extends over 15 amino acids. Germline CDR1 and CDR2: MNHNY and SVGAGI (reference sequence). V was pared by 0 bases and J by 3 bases, with 8 bases between. The CDR3 bases are TGTGCCAGCAGTTACTCCGGGACCTACACCGGGGAGCTGTTTTTT. It yields the protein CASSYSGTYTGELFF.

The V gene is TRBV5-1, the J gene TRBJ2-5, with D unclear. Trimming took 4 bases from V and 0 from J, leaving 7 bases between them. Germline V gene data show CDR1 as SGHRS and CDR2 as YFSETQ. CDR3 length: 13 amino acids. The DNA for the CDR3 is TGCGCCAGCAGCGTACAAAACCAAGAGACCCAGTACTTC. Its protein is CASSVQNQETQYF.

In its sample, this clonotype was seen a few times. This chain joins TRBV6-6 and TRBJ1-6; D not certain. Per the germline V gene, CDR1 is MNHNY and CDR2 is SVGAGI (reference sequence). This CDR3 contains 15 residues. Trimming shortened V by 2 bases and J by 0 bases, and 5 bases separated the two germline ends. The CDR3 DNA is TGTGCCAGCAGTTACGATGGCTCCTATAATTCACCCCTCCACTTT. The encoded protein is CASSYDGSYNSPLHF.

DNA for the CDR3: TGTGCCAGCAGTTGGGACGGAGCGAACACTGAAGCTTTCTTT. Its protein is CASSWDGANTEAFF. The chain uses TRBV28 and TRBJ1-1; perhaps TRBD1 as D (5 bases). V was trimmed by 4 bases and J by 1 base, leaving 10 bases between them. CDR1 is MDHEN, CDR2 SYDVKM, per germline. The CDR3 loop spans 14 amino acids.

This clonotype was found many times. The chain carries TRBV7-2 and TRBJ1-5; D may be TRBD1 (6 bases). The CDR3 sequence is 18 residues long. V lost 4 bases, J lost 5 bases, and 24 bases lay in between. Per the germline V gene, CDR1 is SGHTA and CDR2 is FQGNSA. Here the CDR3 DNA reads TGTGCCAGCAGCTCTTCCAAAGGGGGGGCCTCAAGGTATCAGCCCCAGCATTTT. This gives the protein CASSSSKGGASRYQPQHF.

This clonotype appeared many times. The rearrangement joins TRBV6-5 to TRBJ2-3; D is undetermined. Trimming took off 0 bases at V and 4 bases at J, with 5 bases between the two ends. CDR3 size: 13 residues. CDR1 and CDR2 from the germline V gene are MNHEY and SVGAGI. CDR3 nucleotide sequence: TGTGCCAGCAGTTACTCCCGGGCAGATACGCAGTATTTT. Residues: CASSYSRADTQYF.

On this clonotype itself: Possible read error: a much larger clone is one base away. V and J are TRBV5-4 and TRBJ2-1; 9 positions match TRBD1. The germline V gene encodes CDR1 SGHNT and CDR2 YYREEE (reference sequence). This CDR3 is built from 15 residues. CDR3 coding DNA: TGTGCCGGCAGCCCACGGGGACAGGGTGGACATGAGCAGTTCTTC. Translating gives CAGSPRGQGGHEQFF.

V usage is TRBV5-1 and J usage is TRBJ1-5; 10 positions agree with TRBD1. V gave up 4 bases and J gave up 4 bases; unmatched junction bases: 5. CDR1 is SGHRS and CDR2 is YFSETQ in the germline V gene. The CDR3 length is 15 residues. The CDR3 bases are TGCGCCAGCAGCGAGGGACAGGGGCGGAATCAGCCCCAGCATTTT. Protein sequence: CASSEGQGRNQPQHF.

The V call is TRBV7-9, the J call TRBJ1-1; D ambiguous. In germline, CDR1 is SEHNR, CDR2 FQNEAQ (reference sequence). This CDR3 has 14 residues. Trimming removed 6 bases from V and 1 base from J, with 12 bases in between. The CDR3 loop is CASRDWTANTEAFF. CDR3 DNA: TGTGCCAGCAGAGATTGGACCGCGAACACTGAAGCTTTCTTT.

The sample holds many counts of this clonotype. V is TRBV9 and J is TRBJ2-5; 7 positions agree with TRBD1. Trimming removed 4 bases from V and 5 bases from J; junction bases left unmatched: 11. The germline V gene has CDR1 SGDLS and CDR2 YYNGEE. The CDR3 is 15 amino acids. CDR3: CASSPTGTEVETQYF. The CDR3 nucleotides read TGTGCCAGCAGCCCGACCGGGACAGAGGTGGAGACCCAGTACTTC.

This clonotype was counted at least ten times. The CDR3 loop reads CASSSDSYGEQYF. CDR3 bases: TGCGCCAGCAGCTCGGACAGCTACGGGGAGCAGTACTTC. The chain links TRBV5-1 to TRBJ2-7, with TRBD1 as a possible D gene (6 bases). V was shortened by 3 bases and J by 7 bases, with 14 bases between the two germline ends. CDR1 and CDR2 from the germline V gene are SGHRS and YFSETQ. The CDR3 has 13 residues.

This clonotype was found a few times. The chain is built from TRBV5-1 and TRBJ1-1, with D possibly matching TRBD1 (5 bases). Germline values: CDR1 SGHRS, CDR2 YFSETQ. CDR3 size: 15 residues. V was trimmed by 0 bases and J by 4 bases, leaving 13 bases between them. The CDR3 loop is CASSLGRAGATEAFF. The DNA for the CDR3 is TGCGCCAGCAGCTTGGGCAGGGCGGGTGCCACTGAAGCTTTCTTT.

This clonotype was detected a few times. The rearrangement links TRBV4-2 to TRBJ1-4, with D possibly TRBD1 on 5 matching bases. The germline gives CDR1 LGHNA, CDR2 YNFKEQ. The CDR3 spans 18 residues. Trimming cost V 4 bases and J 1 base, with 19 bases left between them. For the CDR3, the DNA is TGTGCCAGCAGCCCGGCCCAGGGTATAGGAGGAACTAATGAAAAACTGTTTTTT. The encoded protein is CASSPAQGIGGTNEKLFF.

This clonotype was detected ten times or more. V gene TRBV20-1 combines with J gene TRBJ1-3, with D perhaps matching TRBD1 (5 bases). V was clipped by 5 bases and J by 4 bases, with 12 bases between them. The CDR3 length is 13 residues. The germline CDR1 and CDR2 sequences are DFQATT and SNEGSKA (reference sequence). The CDR3 nucleotides are TGCAGTGCTTTCAACGACAGAGGAAACACCATATATTTT. Encoded protein: CSAFNDRGNTIYF.

This clonotype was observed a few times. The rearrangement uses TRBV4-1 and TRBJ2-3, with 9 bases identical to TRBD1. J lost 4 bases, V lost 8 bases, and 10 bases had no gene match. Germline lookup yields CDR1 MGHRA and CDR2 YSYEKL. The CDR3 is 15 residues long. The CDR3 DNA is TGCGCCAGCCAGAACCCGGGACAGGGCGCAGATACGCAGTATTTT. Translated: CASQNPGQGADTQYF.